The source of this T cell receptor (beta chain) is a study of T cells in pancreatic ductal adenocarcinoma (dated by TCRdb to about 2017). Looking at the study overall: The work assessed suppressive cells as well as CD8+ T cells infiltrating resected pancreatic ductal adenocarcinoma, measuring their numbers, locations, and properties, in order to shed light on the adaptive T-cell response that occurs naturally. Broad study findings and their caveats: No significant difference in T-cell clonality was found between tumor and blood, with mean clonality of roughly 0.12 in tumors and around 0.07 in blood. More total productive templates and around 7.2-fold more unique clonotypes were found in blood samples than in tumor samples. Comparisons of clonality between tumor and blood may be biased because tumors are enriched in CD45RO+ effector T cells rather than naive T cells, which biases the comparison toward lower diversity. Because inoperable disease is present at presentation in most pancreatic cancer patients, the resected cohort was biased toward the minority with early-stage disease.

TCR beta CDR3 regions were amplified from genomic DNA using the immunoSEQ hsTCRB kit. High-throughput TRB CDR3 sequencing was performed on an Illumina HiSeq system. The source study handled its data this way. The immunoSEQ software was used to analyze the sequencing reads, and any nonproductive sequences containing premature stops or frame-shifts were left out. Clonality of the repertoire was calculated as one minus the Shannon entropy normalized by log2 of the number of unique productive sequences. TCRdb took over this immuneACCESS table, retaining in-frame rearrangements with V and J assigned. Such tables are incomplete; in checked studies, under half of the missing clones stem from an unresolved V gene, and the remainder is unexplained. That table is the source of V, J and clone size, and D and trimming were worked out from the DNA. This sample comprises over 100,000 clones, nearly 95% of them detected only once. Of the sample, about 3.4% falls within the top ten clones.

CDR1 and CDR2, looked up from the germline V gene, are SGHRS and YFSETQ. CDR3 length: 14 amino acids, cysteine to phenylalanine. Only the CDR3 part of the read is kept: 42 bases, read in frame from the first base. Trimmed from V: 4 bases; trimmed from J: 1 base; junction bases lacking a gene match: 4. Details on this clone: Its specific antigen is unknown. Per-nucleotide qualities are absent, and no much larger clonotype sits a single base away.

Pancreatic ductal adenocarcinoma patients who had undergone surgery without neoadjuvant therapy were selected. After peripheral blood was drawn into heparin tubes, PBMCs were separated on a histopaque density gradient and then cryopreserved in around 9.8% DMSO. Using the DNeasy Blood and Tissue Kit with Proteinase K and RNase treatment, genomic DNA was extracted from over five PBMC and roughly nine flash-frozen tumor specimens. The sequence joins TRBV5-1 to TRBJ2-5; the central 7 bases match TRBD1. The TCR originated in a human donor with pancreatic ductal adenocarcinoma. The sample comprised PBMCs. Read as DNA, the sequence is TGCGCCAGCAGCCCCTGGGACAGCCAAGAGACCCAGTACTTC. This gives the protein CASSPWDSQETQYF.